A selection of T cell receptor beta chains follows, all from one sample in a study of CD8 T cells in Susac syndrome. TCRdb analysed the immunoSEQ multiplex PCR reads with MiXCR anew, one entry per CDR3 protein. The sample includes just over 300,000 distinct CDR3 sequences, approximately 90% of them seen just once. Sequences were obtained from CD4+ T cells from PBMCs. The receptors shown here come from a human donor with multiple sclerosis. Both conserved end residues are part of each CDR3. Each record gives: J gene, V gene, CDR3 protein.

TRBJ2-1 TRBV20-1 CSARVAGAVNEQFF
TRBJ2-4 TRBV5-4 CASSLGGIFAKNIQYF
TRBJ1-1 TRBV6-2/TRBV6-3 CASTYGGGSTEAFF
TRBJ1-6 TRBV28 CASTGQPVGNSPLHF
TRBJ1-6 TRBV29-1 CSVAEAGNSPLHF
TRBJ1-2 TRBV12-3/TRBV12-4 CASRRDTNYGYTF
TRBJ2-1 TRBV6-5 CASSPLGTVNNEQFF
TRBJ2-5 TRBV7-6 CASSLALARQETQYF
TRBJ1-6 TRBV7-8 CASSAGQGALSPLHF
TRBJ2-5 TRBV5-6 CASSLETGGLQTQYF
TRBJ2-1 TRBV12-3/TRBV12-4 CASSSQITGYEQFF
TRBJ1-1 TRBV5-6 CASSFTLTEAFF
TRBJ2-5 TRBV28 CASKGTGGQETQYF
TRBJ1-3 TRBV18 CASHQDSIPGNTIYF
TRBJ1-1 TRBV6-1 CASSEAFRNTEAFF
TRBJ2-1 TRBV4-1 CASSPRPQGASGVYNEQFF
TRBJ2-5 TRBV5-1 CASSAGQRETQYF
TRBJ2-7 TRBV7-9 CASSLGPGGAAEQYF
TRBJ2-1 TRBV19 CASSPMAGISYNEQFF
TRBJ1-2 TRBV25-1 CASSDSVYGYTF
TRBJ2-7 TRBV20-1 CSARIAGRRLREQYF
TRBJ1-3 TRBV9 CASSVGLASGGNTIYF
TRBJ2-1 TRBV11-2 CASGTARYNEQFF
TRBJ1-5 TRBV2 CASSPDLGNQPQHF
TRBJ1-1 TRBV4-1 CASSSPRDNKNTEAFF
TRBJ2-6 TRBV5-1 CASSPRGSGANVLTF
TRBJ1-5 TRBV29-1 CSVGTQDQPQHF
TRBJ2-1 TRBV2 CASSPTSGLGEQFF
TRBJ1-4 TRBV6-1 CASSSGGSNEKLFF
TRBJ2-1 TRBV21-1 CASSKEGTSGDEQFF
TRBJ1-1 TRBV30 CASGDRRLGEAFF
TRBJ2-1 TRBV6-2/TRBV6-3 CASSDPTGGIYNEQFF
TRBJ2-7 TRBV6-2/TRBV6-3 CASCSGSSYEQYF
TRBJ2-7 TRBV5-1 CASSSPSSTVGSYEQYF
TRBJ1-1 TRBV27 CASSRTRGRRMNTEAFF
TRBJ1-5 TRBV2 CASSVGQGAGQPQHF
TRBJ2-1 TRBV29-1 CSVEGVGLAGGNEQFF
TRBJ2-5 TRBV5-1 CASSSRGGARRETQYF
TRBJ2-2 TRBV20-1 CSARGLAGPTGELFF
TRBJ2-5 TRBV20-1 CSAPAGGRETQYF